Below, 3 T cell receptor beta chains from the same sample are listed, as sequenced in a study of technical replicates of blood from a few donors. TCRdb's copy holds only in-frame clones and misses some; the assay was immunoSEQ multiplex PCR. The sample includes under 90,000 clones, approximately 97% of them seen just once. Sequencing was done on a sample of T cells isolated from PBMCs. These receptors all come from a human donor in good health.

V gene TRBV15 combines with J gene TRBJ2-5; 13 nucleotides match TRBD2. The germline V gene has CDR1 LNHNV and CDR2 YYDKDF (reference sequence). This CDR3 has 19 amino acids. V was clipped by 5 bases and J by 2 bases; unmatched bases: 14. The CDR3 region is CATSFRRLAGGWLQETQYF. CDR3 coding DNA: TGTGCCACCAGCTTCCGCCGACTAGCGGGAGGTTGGCTACAAGAGACCCAGTACTTC.

The chain employs TRBV7-8 and TRBJ2-7; D is undetermined. CDR3 length: 13 residues. CDR1 is SGHVS and CDR2 is FQNEAQ in the germline V gene. With 7 bases removed from V and 2 bases from J, the gap between germline ends came to 12 bases. In nucleotides, the CDR3 is TGTGCCAGCACTGTGGCGGCGGCCTACGAGCAGTACTTC. It specifies CASTVAAAYEQYF.

The sample holds one count of this clone. V is TRBV4-2 and J is TRBJ2-5, with 11 bases aligning to TRBD2. The CDR3 is made up of 18 amino acids. The germline V gene encodes CDR1 LGHNA and CDR2 YNFKEQ. Trimming cost V 4 bases and J 1 base; bases outside gene matches: 11. This chain's CDR3 is CASSRGGGTSGFQETQYF. CDR3 coding DNA: TGTGCCAGCAGCCGTGGGGGTGGGACTAGCGGATTCCAAGAGACCCAGTACTTC.